The rows below give T cell receptor beta chains drawn from one sample of a study of graft-versus-host responses after intestinal transplantation. Profiled with immunoSEQ multiplex PCR; TCRdb holds only in-frame clones, not every one. Here the sample spans about 18,000 clones, over 35% being singletons. Sequencing used alloreactive CD4+ T cells from a mixed lymphocyte reaction culture, obtained before intestinal transplant. Every receptor here comes from a human patient who received an intestinal transplant. Each CDR3 is given without its conserved first and last residue. Size values are once, few and many counts, or a class for expanded clones, and some rows have none.

>TRBV15|TRBJ2-3|NA|12
ATSIEGFGDTQY
>TRBV6-1|TRBJ2-7|NA|12
ASTPTPQAYEQY
>TRBV7-2|TRBJ2-5|NA|14
ASSHNRQIVRETQY
>TRBV11-2|TRBJ2-7|NA|14
ASSYRQGPGSYEQY
>TRBV4-1|TRBJ1-4|NA|13
ASSPGDRHNEKLF
>TRBV5-8|TRBJ2-1|few|17
ASRKSGSTAYRDYNEQF
>TRBV11-3|TRBJ1-2|NA|13
ASSLGASFGGGYT
>TRBV11-1|TRBJ2-3|NA|15
ASSFPPGGGATDTQY
>TRBV7-8|TRBJ1-2|medium-sized|13
ASSLARGQNYGYT
>TRBV5-1|TRBJ2-5|NA|11
ASSFGGAETQY
>TRBV2|TRBJ2-7|medium-sized|13
ASSESLAGGYEQY
>TRBV7-2|TRBJ2-7|NA|10
ASSLYPIEQY
>TRBV23-1|TRBJ2-5|NA|10
ASSRAAETQY
>TRBV11-2|TRBJ2-7|NA|11
ASSRVGPGEQY
>TRBV7-3|TRBJ1-1|NA|11
ASSPREGSGAF
>TRBV10-3|TRBJ1-3|NA|13
AISEAVVGGNTIY
>TRBV6-5|TRBJ2-2|NA|13
ASSYRDRMAGELF
>TRBV11-3|TRBJ2-7|few|13
ASSLESLLTYEQY
>TRBV6-5|TRBJ2-1|few|12
ASSWRAGTNEQF
>TRBV6-6|TRBJ1-5|few|13
ASSYSSGRNQPQH
>TRBV10-3|TRBJ1-2|NA|12
AIRTGGAGEGYT
>TRBV19|TRBJ1-2|NA|12
ASTLRGINYGYT
>TRBV19|TRBJ1-1|NA|13
ASSVSWRVGTEAF
>TRBV5-1|TRBJ2-4|few|9
ASSIRGRQY
>TRBV7-9|TRBJ2-5|NA|11
ASSQTRGREQY
>TRBV19|TRBJ1-1|few|12
ASSIGQVNTEAF
>TRBV12-5|TRBJ2-3|few|12
ASGFRGWTDTQY
>TRBV9|TRBJ2-1|NA|14
ASSPTGSGAYREQF
>TRBV10-1|TRBJ1-4|few|8
ASTATGPF
>TRBV7-9|TRBJ1-6|NA|14
ASSTNRGPYNSPLH
>TRBV5-1|TRBJ2-7|NA|11
ASRGGGPYEQY
>TRBV18|TRBJ1-5|few|12
ASSPGTAPEPQH
>TRBV6-5|TRBJ1-2|few|13
ASSYPRDRVHSYT
>TRBV18|TRBJ1-2|few|11
ASSRDRNYGYT
>TRBV2|TRBJ1-2|few|11
ASSEDRFYGYT
>TRBV5-6|TRBJ1-5|NA|12
ASGSGTGNQPQH
>TRBV4-1|TRBJ1-2|medium-sized|11
ASSRSGGGGYT
>TRBV18|TRBJ2-2|few|15
ASSPQDRGVVTGELF
>TRBV6-1|TRBJ1-2|NA|10
ASRGRGGGYT
>TRBV6-5|TRBJ1-1|NA|11
ASSIKRNTEAF
>TRBV7-8|TRBJ2-7|few|9
ASSFRSEQY
>TRBV27|TRBJ1-6|once|10
ASSYRDSPLH
>TRBV6-1|TRBJ1-3|NA|12
ASHDRASGNTIY
>TRBV7-9|TRBJ2-1|NA|13
ASSKSWRGSNEQF
>TRBV6-6|TRBJ2-7|few|14
ASSYSYRDRGHEQY
>TRBV7-2|TRBJ2-7|NA|14
ASSFNGIRLAYEQY
>TRBV5-4|TRBJ2-3|NA|12
ASSLAEFTDTQY
>TRBV7-9|TRBJ1-3|few|12
ASSFGTAGNTIY
>TRBV12-5|TRBJ2-1|few|12
ASGGQITYNEQF
>TRBV11-3|TRBJ2-7|NA|12
ASSPRTFSYEQY
>TRBV27|TRBJ2-1|NA|13
ASRRTGGYYNEQF
>TRBV5-1|TRBJ2-5|NA|13
ASSLGVTVGETQY
>TRBV5-4|TRBJ2-1|NA|12
ASSGGGPYNEQF
>TRBV5-8|TRBJ2-1|few|9
ATQRLAGQF
>TRBV4-1|TRBJ2-7|medium-sized|13
ASSQWRGAPYEQY
>TRBV20-1|TRBJ2-5|NA|9
SANYFETQY
>TRBV4-1|TRBJ2-7|NA|12
ASSLLDRAYEQY
>TRBV5-6|TRBJ1-1|NA|12
ASSLGYRGTEAF
>TRBV6-1|TRBJ2-1|NA|12
ASSRDRVYNEQF